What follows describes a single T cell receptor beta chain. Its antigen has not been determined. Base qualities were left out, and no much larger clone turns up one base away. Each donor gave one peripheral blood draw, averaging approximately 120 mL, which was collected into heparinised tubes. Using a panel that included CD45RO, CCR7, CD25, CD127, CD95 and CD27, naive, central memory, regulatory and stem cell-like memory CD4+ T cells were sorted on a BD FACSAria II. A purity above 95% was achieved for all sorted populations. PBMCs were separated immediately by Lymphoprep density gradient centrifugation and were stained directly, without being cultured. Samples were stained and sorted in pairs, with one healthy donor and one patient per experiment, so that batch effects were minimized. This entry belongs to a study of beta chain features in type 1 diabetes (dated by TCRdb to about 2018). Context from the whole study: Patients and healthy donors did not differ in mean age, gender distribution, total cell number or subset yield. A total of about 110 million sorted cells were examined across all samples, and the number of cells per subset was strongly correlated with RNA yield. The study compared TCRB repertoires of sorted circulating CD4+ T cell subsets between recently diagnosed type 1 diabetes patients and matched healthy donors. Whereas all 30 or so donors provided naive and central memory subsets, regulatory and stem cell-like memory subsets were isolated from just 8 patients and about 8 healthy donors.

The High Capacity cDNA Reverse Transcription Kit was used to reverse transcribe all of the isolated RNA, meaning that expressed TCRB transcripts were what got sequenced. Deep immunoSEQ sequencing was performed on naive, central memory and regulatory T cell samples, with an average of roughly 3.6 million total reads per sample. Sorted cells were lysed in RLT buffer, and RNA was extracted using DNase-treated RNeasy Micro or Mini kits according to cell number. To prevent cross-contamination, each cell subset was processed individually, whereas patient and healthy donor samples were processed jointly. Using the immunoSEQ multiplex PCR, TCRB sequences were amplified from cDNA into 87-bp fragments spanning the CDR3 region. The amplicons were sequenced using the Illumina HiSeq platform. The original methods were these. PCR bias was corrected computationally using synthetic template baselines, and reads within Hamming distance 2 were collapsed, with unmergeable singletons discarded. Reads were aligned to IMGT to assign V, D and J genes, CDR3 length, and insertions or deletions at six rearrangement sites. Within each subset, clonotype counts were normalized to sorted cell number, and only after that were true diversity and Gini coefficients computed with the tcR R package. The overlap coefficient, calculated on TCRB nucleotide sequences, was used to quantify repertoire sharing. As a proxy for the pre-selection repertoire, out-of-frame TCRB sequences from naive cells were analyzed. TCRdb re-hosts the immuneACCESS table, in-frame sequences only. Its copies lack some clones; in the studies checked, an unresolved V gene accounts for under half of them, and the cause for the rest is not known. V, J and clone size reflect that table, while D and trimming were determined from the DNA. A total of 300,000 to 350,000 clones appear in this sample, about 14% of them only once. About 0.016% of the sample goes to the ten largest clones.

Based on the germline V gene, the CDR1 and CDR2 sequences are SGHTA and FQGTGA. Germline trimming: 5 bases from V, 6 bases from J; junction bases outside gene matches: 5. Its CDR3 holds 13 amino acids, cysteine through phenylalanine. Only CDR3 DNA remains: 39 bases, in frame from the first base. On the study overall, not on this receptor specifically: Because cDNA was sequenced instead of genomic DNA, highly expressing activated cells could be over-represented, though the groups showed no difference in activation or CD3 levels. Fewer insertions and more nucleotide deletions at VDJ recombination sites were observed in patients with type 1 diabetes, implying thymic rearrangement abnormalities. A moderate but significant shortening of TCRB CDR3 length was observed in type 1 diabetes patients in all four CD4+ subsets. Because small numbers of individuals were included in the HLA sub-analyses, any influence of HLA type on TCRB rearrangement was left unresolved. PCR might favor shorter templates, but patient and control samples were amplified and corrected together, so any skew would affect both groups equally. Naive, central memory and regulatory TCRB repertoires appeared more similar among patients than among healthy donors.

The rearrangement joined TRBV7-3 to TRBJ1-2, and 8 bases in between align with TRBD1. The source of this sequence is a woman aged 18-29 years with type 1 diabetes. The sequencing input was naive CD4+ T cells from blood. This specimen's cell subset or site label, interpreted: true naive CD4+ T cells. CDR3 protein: CASSTGGKDGYTF. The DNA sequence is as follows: TGTGCCAGCAGCACAGGGGGAAAGGATGGCTACACCTTC.